Detailed here is one TCR beta chain. V lost 4 bases to trimming and J lost 7 bases, with 14 bases between them. Germline V CDR1 and CDR2: SQVTM, ANQGSEA. CDR3 length equals 13 residues. The multiple sclerosis control group comprised treatment-naive patients with stable or active relapsing-remitting disease. This specimen comes from a study of CD8 T cells in Susac syndrome. A quantity of about 0.5 to 1 ug RNA underwent reverse transcription using random hexamers. An immunoSEQ multiplex PCR amplified TCR beta CDR3 over 54 Vbeta and 13 Jbeta. TCRdb fed the immunoSEQ multiplex PCR reads into MiXCR, producing one record per CDR3 protein. Altogether 200,000 or so distinct CDR3 sequences are present, 90% to 95% being singletons, with the ten largest covering around 0.085%.

Sequenced sample: CD4+ T cells from PBMCs. This chain joins TRBV29-1 and TRBJ1-3; unclear D gene. The TCR originated in a human donor with multiple sclerosis. The CDR3 sequence is CSVALRLTNTIYF. Here the CDR3 DNA reads TGCAGCGTTGCCCTTAGGCTGACGAACACCATATATTTT.